The subject of this entry is one T cell receptor (beta chain). These data originate in a study of blood T cell repertoires in COVID-19. Here immunoSEQ multiplex PCR was the method, and the copy in TCRdb shows in-frame clones only, minus some. The sample includes 270,000 or so clones, more than 65% of them seen just once. CDR1 and CDR2 from the germline V gene are MDHEN and SYDVKM. This CDR3 is 19 amino acids long. The V end lost 6 bases, the J end lost 2 bases, and 28 bases lay between the germline ends. The specimen sequenced was peripheral blood. The chain is built from TRBV28 and TRBJ2-5; D perhaps matches TRBD2 (7 bases). The sequence derives from a young woman with acute or convalescent COVID-19. The CDR3 sequence: CASSIRRGAALQFQETQYF. The CDR3 DNA reads as TGTGCCAGCAGCATCCGACGGGGGGCGGCACTTCAATTTCAAGAGACCCAGTACTTC. The full variable domain, completed using reference TRBV28 and TRBJ2-5, is DVKVTQSSRYLVKRTGEKVFLECVQDMDHENMFWYRQDPGLGLRLIYFSYDVKMKEKGDIPEGYSVSREKKERFSLILESASTNQTSMYLCASSIRRGAALQFQETQYFGPGTRLLVL.